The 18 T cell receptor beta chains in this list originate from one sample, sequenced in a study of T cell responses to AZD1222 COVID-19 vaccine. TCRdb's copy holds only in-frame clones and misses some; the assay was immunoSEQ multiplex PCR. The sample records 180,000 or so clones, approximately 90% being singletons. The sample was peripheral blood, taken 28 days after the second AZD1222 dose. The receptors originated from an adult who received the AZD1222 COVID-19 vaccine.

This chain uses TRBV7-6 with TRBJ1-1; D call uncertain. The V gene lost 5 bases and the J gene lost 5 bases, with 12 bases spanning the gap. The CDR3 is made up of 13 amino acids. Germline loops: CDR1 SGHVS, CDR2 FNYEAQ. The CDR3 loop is CASSRGQVTEAFF. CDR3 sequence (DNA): TGTGCCAGCAGCCGCGGTCAGGTTACTGAAGCTTTCTTT.

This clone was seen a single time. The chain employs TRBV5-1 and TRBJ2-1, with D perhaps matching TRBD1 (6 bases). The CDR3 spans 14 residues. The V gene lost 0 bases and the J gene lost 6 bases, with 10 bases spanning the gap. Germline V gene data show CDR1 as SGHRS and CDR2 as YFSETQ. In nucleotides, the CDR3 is TGCGCCAGCAGCTTGGGGGGGCCTATCAATGAGCAGTTCTTC. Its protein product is CASSLGGPINEQFF.

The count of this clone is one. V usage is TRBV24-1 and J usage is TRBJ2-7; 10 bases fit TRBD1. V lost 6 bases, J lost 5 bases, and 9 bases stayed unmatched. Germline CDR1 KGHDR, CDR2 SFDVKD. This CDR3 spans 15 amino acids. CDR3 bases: TGTGCCACCAGTCTAGGGGGACAGGGGTACGACGAGCAGTACTTC. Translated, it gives CATSLGGQGYDEQYF.

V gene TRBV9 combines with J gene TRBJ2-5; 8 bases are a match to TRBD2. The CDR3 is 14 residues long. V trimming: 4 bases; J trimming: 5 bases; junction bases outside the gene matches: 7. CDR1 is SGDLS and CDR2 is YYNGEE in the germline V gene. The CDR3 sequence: CASSPGGGVETQYF. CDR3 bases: TGTGCCAGCAGCCCCGGGGGGGGCGTCGAGACCCAGTACTTC.

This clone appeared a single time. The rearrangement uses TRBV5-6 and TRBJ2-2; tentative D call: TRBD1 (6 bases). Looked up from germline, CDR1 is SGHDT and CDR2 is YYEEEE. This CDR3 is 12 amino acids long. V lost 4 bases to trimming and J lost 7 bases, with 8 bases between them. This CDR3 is CASSPRGGELFF. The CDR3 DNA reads TGTGCCAGCAGCCCCAGGGGCGGGGAGCTGTTTTTT.

CDR3 nucleotide sequence: TGTGCCACCAGTGACGCGGGAGCGGAGACCCAGTACTTC. Encoded protein: CATSDAGAETQYF. J is TRBJ2-5 and V is TRBV24-1; TRBD2 matches 7 bases. Looked up from germline, CDR1 is KGHDR and CDR2 is SFDVKD. Trimming removed 4 bases from V and 5 bases from J; junction bases left unmatched: 3. There are 13 residues in the CDR3.

Here the CDR3 reads CASSRTGRIAHEQFF. The DNA of the CDR3 is TGTGCCAGCAGTCGGACAGGGCGGATAGCCCATGAGCAGTTCTTC. The chain combines TRBV28 with TRBJ2-1; 8 bases line up with TRBD1. The CDR3 runs 15 residues. Germline CDR1 and CDR2: MDHEN and SYDVKM. V gave up 5 bases and J gave up 8 bases; unmatched junction bases: 11.

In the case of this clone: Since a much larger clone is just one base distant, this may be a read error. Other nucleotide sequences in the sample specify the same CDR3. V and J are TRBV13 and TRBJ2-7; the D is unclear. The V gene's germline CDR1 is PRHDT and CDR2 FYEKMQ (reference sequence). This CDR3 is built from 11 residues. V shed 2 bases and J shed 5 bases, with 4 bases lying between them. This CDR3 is CASSLTHEQYF. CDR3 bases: TGTGCCAGCAGCTTAACGCACGAGCAGTACTTC. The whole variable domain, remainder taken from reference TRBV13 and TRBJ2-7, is AAGVIQSPRHLIKEKRETATLKCYPIPRHDTVYWYQQGPGQDPQFLISFYEKMQSDKGSIPDRFSAQQFSDYHSELNMSSLELGDSALYFCASSLTHEQYFGPGTRLTVT.

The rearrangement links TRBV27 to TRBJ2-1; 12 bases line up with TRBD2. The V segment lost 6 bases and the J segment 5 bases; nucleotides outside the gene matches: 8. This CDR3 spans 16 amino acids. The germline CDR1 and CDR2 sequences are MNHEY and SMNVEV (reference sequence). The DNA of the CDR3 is TGTGCCAGCAGGCTAGCGGGAGGGAAGTCGAACAATGAGCAGTTCTTC. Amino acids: CASRLAGGKSNNEQFF.

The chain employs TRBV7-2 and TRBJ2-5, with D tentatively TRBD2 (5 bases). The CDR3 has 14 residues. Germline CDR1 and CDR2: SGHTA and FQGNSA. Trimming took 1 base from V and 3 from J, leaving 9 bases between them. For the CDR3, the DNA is TGTGCCAGCAGCTTAGAATCCGGGAAAGAGACCCAGTACTTC. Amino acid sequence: CASSLESGKETQYF.

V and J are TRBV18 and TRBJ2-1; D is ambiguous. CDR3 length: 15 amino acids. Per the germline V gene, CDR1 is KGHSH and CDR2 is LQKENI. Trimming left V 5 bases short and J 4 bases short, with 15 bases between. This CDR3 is CASSSDGLIYNEQFF. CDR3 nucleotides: TGTGCCAGCTCATCGGACGGATTAATTTACAATGAGCAGTTCTTC.

The CDR3 reads CASTLTSGRSYEQYF. The DNA for the CDR3 is TGTGCCAGCACTCTTACTAGCGGGAGGTCCTACGAGCAGTACTTC. The V and J genes are TRBV28 and TRBJ2-7; 12 bases map to TRBD2. Germline-derived CDR1 and CDR2 are MDHEN and SYDVKM. The length of the CDR3 is 15 residues. The V and J ends lost 7 bases and 1 base, in that order; junction bases with no gene match: 5.

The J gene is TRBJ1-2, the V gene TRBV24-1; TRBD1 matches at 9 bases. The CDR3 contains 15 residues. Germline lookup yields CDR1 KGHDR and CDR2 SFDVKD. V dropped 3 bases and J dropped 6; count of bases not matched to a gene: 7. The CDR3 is CATSDPRTGVDGYTF. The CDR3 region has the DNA TGTGCCACCAGTGATCCTCGGACAGGGGTGGATGGCTACACCTTC.

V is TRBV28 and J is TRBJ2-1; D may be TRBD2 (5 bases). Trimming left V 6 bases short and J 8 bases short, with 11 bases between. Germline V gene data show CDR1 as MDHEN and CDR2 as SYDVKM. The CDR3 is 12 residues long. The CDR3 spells CASRGGSYEQFF. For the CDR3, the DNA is TGTGCCAGCAGGGGTGGGAGCTATGAGCAGTTCTTC.

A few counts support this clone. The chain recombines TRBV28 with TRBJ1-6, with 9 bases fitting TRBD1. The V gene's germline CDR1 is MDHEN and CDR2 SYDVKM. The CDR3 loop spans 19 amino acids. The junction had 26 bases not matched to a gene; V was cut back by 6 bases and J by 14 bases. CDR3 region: CASRGQGTGTTLDSVTLHF. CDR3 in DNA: TGTGCCAGCAGGGGGCAAGGGACAGGGACGACCCTTGATTCGGTGACCCTCCACTTT.

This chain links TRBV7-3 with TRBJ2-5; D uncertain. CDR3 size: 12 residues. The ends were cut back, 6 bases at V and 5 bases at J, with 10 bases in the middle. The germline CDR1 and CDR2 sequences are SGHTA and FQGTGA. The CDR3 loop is CASSHGGETQYF. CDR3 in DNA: TGTGCCAGCAGTCATGGTGGGGAGACCCAGTACTTC. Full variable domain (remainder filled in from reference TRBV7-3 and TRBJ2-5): GAGVSQTPSNKVTEKGKYVELRCDPISGHTALYWYRQSLGQGPEFLIYFQGTGAADDSGLPNDRFFAVRPEGSVSTLKIQRTERGDSAVYLCASSHGGETQYFGPGTRLLVL.

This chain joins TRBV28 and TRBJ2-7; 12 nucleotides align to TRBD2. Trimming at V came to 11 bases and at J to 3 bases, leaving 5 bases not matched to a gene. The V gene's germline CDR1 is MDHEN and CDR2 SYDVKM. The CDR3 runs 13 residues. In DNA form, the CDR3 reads TGTGCCGGTCGGACTAGCGGGAACTACGAGCAGTACTTC. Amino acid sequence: CAGRTSGNYEQYF.

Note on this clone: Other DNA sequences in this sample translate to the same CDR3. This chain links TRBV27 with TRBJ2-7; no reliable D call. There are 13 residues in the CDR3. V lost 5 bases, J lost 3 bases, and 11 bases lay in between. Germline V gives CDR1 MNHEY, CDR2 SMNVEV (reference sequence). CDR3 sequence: CASSLSSGYEQYF. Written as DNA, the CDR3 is TGTGCCAGCAGTCTCTCCTCCGGCTACGAGCAGTACTTC.